What follows describes a single T cell receptor beta chain. Germline assignment: CDR1 SEHNR and CDR2 FQNEAQ (reference sequence). The CDR3 totals 15 residues. V dropped 3 bases and J dropped 4; count of bases not matched to a gene: 8. This entry comes from a study of blood T cell repertoires in COVID-19. Study in general: There were acute and convalescent COVID-19 samples, and they came from the United States, Italy and Spain.

In the source study's methods: Reference gene primer amplification in the assay estimated nucleated cell counts. The assay was immunoSEQ multiplex PCR, and TCRdb's table has in-frame clones only and misses some. The D gene and trimming were derived from the DNA, and the V and J assignments and clone size from that table. Here the sample spans over 90,000 clones, roughly 84% being singletons. Material for sequencing was peripheral blood. The chain is built from TRBV7-9 and TRBJ1-1; 7 nucleotides line up with TRBD1. This sequence was found in a human donor in a cohort sampled during active COVID-19. Written as DNA, the CDR3 is TGTGCCAGCAGCTTCAGGGGGGATGTGGGCACTGAAGCTTTCTTT. Protein sequence: CASSFRGDVGTEAFF. Together with reference TRBV7-9 and TRBJ1-1, the CDR3 gives the full variable domain: DTGVSQNPRHKITKRGQNVTFRCDPISEHNRLYWYRQTLGQGPEFLTYFQNEAQLEKSRLLSDRFSAERPKGSFSTLEIQRTEQGDSAMYLCASSFRGDVGTEAFFGQGTRLTVV.